The 8 T cell receptor beta chains below all came from one sample that was sequenced in a study of T cells after yellow fever vaccination. TCRdb re-called the 5' RACE reads with MiXCR, one entry per CDR3 protein. Of hundreds of thousands of distinct CDR3 sequences detected, about 6.2% appear once; the ten largest clones hold 15%. Material: PBMCs, obtained 5 days after the yellow fever booster vaccination. Every receptor here comes from a man aged 25-45 years who received the YFV17D yellow fever vaccine.

This clonotype turned up a few times. The chain is built from TRBV11-2 and TRBJ1-4; possible D gene TRBD1, 5 bases. V was clipped by 1 base and J by 6 bases, with 9 bases between them. Germline loops: CDR1 SGHAT, CDR2 FQNNGV. The CDR3 runs to 14 residues. The CDR3 loop reads CASSLGGTDEKLFF. The DNA for the CDR3 is TGTGCCAGCAGCTTAGGAGGGACGGATGAAAAACTGTTTTTT.

In its sample, this clonotype was seen many times. The chain is built from TRBV7-2 and TRBJ2-3; D call uncertain. The CDR3 is made up of 12 amino acids. V was clipped by 4 bases and J by 3 bases, with 5 bases between them. Germline CDR1 SGHTA, CDR2 FQGNSA. The chain's CDR3 is CASSSNTDTQYF. For the CDR3, the DNA is TGTGCCAGCAGCTCCAATACAGATACGCAGTATTTT.

This clonotype has more than one count but fewer than ten. The chain uses TRBV7-8 and TRBJ2-3; maybe TRBD1 (7 bases). The CDR3 loop spans 16 amino acids. Between the trimmed V and J ends, which lost 5 bases and 3 bases, there was a span of 18 bases. Germline V gene data show CDR1 as SGHVS and CDR2 as FQNEAQ. CDR3 protein: CASSQDAPGGTDTQYF. Written as DNA, the CDR3 is TGTGCCAGCAGCCAAGACGCGCCAGGGGGGACAGATACGCAGTATTTT.

The chain recombines TRBV6-2 or TRBV6-3 with TRBJ2-5; D is ambiguous. Trimming cost V 6 bases and J 5 bases, with 10 bases left between them. The length of the CDR3 is 12 residues. Germline-derived CDR1 and CDR2 are MNHEY and SVGEGT. The CDR3 sequence: CASSNPRETQYF. The CDR3 coding sequence is TGTGCCAGCAGCAATCCTAGGGAGACCCAGTACTTC.

The rearrangement joins TRBV9 to TRBJ2-1; unclear D gene. This CDR3 has 12 amino acids. The germline gives CDR1 SGDLS, CDR2 YYNGEE. With 2 bases removed from V and 9 bases from J, the gap between germline ends came to 9 bases. This CDR3 is CASSVSRGEQFF. The CDR3 nucleotides read TGTGCCAGCAGCGTCTCGCGTGGTGAGCAGTTCTTC.

The genes are TRBV5-4 and TRBJ2-2, with D possibly matching TRBD1 (6 bases). This CDR3 is built from 16 residues. Germline values: CDR1 SGHNT, CDR2 YYREEE (reference sequence). V lost 5 bases, J lost 1 base, and 15 bases lay in between. In DNA form, the CDR3 reads TGTGCCAGCAGTTACCAGGGGAACTTGAACACCGGGGAGCTGTTTTTT. It is translated as CASSYQGNLNTGELFF. Complete variable domain (other parts from reference TRBV5-4 and TRBJ2-2): ETGVTQSPTHLIKTRGQQVTLRCSSQSGHNTVSWYQQALGQGPQFIFQYYREEENGRGNFPPRFSGLQFPNYSSELNVNALELDDSALYLCASSYQGNLNTGELFFGEGSRLTVL.

Notes on this clonotype: This may come from a read error, since a much larger clone is one base off. The CDR3 reads CASSRLWLSGNIIYF. CDR3 nucleotide sequence: TGTGCCAGCAGCCGCCTTTGGCTCTCTGGAAACATCATATATTTT. The chain couples TRBV5-5 to TRBJ1-3; unclear D gene. The germline V gene has CDR1 SGHKS and CDR2 YYEKEE (reference sequence). This CDR3 spans 15 amino acids.

This chain uses TRBV20-1 with TRBJ2-1; 7 positions match TRBD2. This CDR3 has 14 residues. Unmatched junction bases numbered 11, after V lost 6 bases and J lost 6 bases. CDR1 and CDR2 (germline): DFQATT, SNEGSKA (reference sequence). The DNA for the CDR3 is TGCAGTGCAAGAAGAGGGCGGACTAGCAATGAGCAGTTCTTC. Its protein product is CSARRGRTSNEQFF.